This T cell receptor (beta chain) was obtained from a study of blood T cell repertoires in COVID-19. As for the study in general: The United States, Italy and Spain provided the acute and convalescent COVID-19 samples.

Germline V CDR1 and CDR2: KGHSH, LQKENI. The CDR3 contains 15 residues. The J segment lost 3 bases and the V segment lost 3 bases, leaving 6 bases of the junction unmatched. This clone turned up a few times. Participant age was roughly 18 to 100 years, and participants resided in about two dozen US areas. Participants' reported clinical history set cohort assignment. In the authors' workflow: Counts of nucleated cells, estimated from reference gene primer amplification, were obtained. Measured with immunoSEQ multiplex PCR; TCRdb has only the in-frame clones, and not every one. That table supplies the V and J calls and clone size; D and trimming were determined from the DNA. The sample includes approximately 360,000 clones, more than 75% seen only once; the top ten take over 0.9%.

Sequenced material: PBMCs or T cells enriched from blood (not recorded which). The chain joins TRBV18 to TRBJ1-1; TRBD1 aligns across 8 bases. This clonotype originated in a woman in her twenties or thirties with acute COVID-19. The CDR3: CASSPGTGVYTEAFF. As DNA, the CDR3 is TGTGCCAGCTCACCGGGGACAGGCGTTTACACTGAAGCTTTCTTT.